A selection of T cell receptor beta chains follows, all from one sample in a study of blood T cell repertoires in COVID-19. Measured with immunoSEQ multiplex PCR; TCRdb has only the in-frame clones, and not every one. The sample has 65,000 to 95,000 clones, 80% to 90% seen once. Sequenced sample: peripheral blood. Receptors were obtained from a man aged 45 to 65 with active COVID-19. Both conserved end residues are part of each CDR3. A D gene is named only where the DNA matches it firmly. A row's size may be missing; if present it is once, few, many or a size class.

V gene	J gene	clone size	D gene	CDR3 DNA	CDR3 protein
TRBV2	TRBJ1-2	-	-	TGTGCCAGCGGGGGGGCGGGGAGCGATGGCTACACCTTC	CASGGAGSDGYTF
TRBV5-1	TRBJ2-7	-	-	TGCGCCAGCAGCATTGCGGGACTCCACTCTGGGTACGAGCAGTACTTC	CASSIAGLHSGYEQYF
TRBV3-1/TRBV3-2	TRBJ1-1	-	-	TGTGCCAGCAGCCAACGTCGGTCGGGTTGGAACACTGAAGCTTTCTTT	CASSQRRSGWNTEAFF
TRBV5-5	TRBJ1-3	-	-	TGTGCCAGCAGCTTAGAACAGGTCCGAAACACCATATATTTT	CASSLEQVRNTIYF
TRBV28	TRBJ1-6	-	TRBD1	TGTGCCAGCAGTTTATGGGGACAGGGGACGAGCTCACCCCTCCACTTT	CASSLWGQGTSSPLHF
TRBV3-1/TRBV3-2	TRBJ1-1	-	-	TGTGCCAGCAGCCAAGGAGGAGGGAACCTTGAAGCTTTCTTT	CASSQGGGNLEAFF
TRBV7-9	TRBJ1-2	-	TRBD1	TGTGCCAGCAGCTCTCATTTGACAGGGGTCGGTGGCTACACCTTC	CASSSHLTGVGGYTF
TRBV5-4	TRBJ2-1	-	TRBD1	TGTGCCAGCAGCATTTCCGGGACAGGGTCCTACAATGAGCAGTTCTTC	CASSISGTGSYNEQFF
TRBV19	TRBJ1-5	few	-	TGTGCCAGTTCCAAACAGGATCAGCCCCAGCATTTT	CASSKQDQPQHF
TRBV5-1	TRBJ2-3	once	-	TGCGCCAGCAGCTTGGGGGCATCTAGCACAGATACGCAGTATTTT	CASSLGASSTDTQYF
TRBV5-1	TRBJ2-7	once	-	TGCGCCAGCACCACCGGGACTCAAGTCGGAGGCGAGCAGTACTTC	CASTTGTQVGGEQYF
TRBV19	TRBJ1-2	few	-	TGTGCCAGTAGAAGGACAGCGACCATAGACAACTATGGCTACACCTTC	CASRRTATIDNYGYTF
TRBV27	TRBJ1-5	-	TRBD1	TGTGCCAGCAGTCTGGACAGGAGCAATCAGCCCCAGCATTTT	CASSLDRSNQPQHF
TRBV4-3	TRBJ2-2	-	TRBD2	TGCGCCAGCAGCCAAGATGGCTTGGCTAGCGGGTGGAACACCGGGGAGCTGTTTTTT	CASSQDGLASGWNTGELFF
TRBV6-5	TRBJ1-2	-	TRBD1	TGTGCCAGCAGTTGGGGACAGGGCCCTTCTAACTATGGCTACACCTTC	CASSWGQGPSNYGYTF
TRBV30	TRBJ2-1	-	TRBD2	TGTGCCTTGCGGGGGGGCTCGAAATCCTACAATGAGCAGTTCTTC	CALRGGSKSYNEQFF
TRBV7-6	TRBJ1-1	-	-	TGTGCCAGCAGCTTACAGCCCTCAGGCGACACTGAAGCTTTCTTT	CASSLQPSGDTEAFF
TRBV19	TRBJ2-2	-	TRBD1	TGTGCCAGTCGCCGGGACAGCTACACCGGGGAGCTGTTTTTT	CASRRDSYTGELFF
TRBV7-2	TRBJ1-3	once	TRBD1	TGTGCCAGCAGCTTCGACAGGGGGTTACCTGGAAACACCATATATTTT	CASSFDRGLPGNTIYF
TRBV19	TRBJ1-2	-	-	TGTGCCAGTAATAACAGGAACTATGGCTACACCTTC	CASNNRNYGYTF
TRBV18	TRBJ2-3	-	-	TGTGCCAGCTCAGAACGGGAAACAGATACGCAGTATTTT	CASSERETDTQYF
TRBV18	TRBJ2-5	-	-	TGTGCCAGCTCACCGCTGGCGCAGGGGGAGACCCAGTACTTC	CASSPLAQGETQYF
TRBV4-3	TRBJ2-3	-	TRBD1	TGCGCCAGCAGCCAAGATCCCGGGACAGGAGTGGATACGCAGTATTTT	CASSQDPGTGVDTQYF
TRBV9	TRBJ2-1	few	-	TGTGCCAGCAGCGTAGGGTCCTTACTTAACAATGAGCAGTTCTTC	CASSVGSLLNNEQFF
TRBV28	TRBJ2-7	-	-	TGTGCCAGCAGTTCGACAGGCCGCTCCTACGAGCAGTACTTC	CASSSTGRSYEQYF
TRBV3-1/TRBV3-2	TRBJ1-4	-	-	TGTGCCAGCAGCCACCGCTCGGGGGAAAAACTGTTTTTT	CASSHRSGEKLFF
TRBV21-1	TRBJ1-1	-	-	TGTGCCAGCAGCCCGTGGACAGGGGGGACGAACACTGAAGCTTTCTTT	CASSPWTGGTNTEAFF
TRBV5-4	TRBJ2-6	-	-	TGTGCCAGCAGCTTGAAGCGATCCTCTGGGGCCAACGTCCTGACTTTC	CASSLKRSSGANVLTF
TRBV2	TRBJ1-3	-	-	TGTGCCAGCAGAACGGAGGCGATCTCTGGAAACACCATATATTTT	CASRTEAISGNTIYF
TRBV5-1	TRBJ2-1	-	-	TGCGCCAGCAGACACACCTCGGGAAATGAGCAGTTCTTC	CASRHTSGNEQFF
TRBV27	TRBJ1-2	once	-	TGTGCCAGCAGTTTAGTTCCCGGACAGAACTATGGCTACACCTTC	CASSLVPGQNYGYTF
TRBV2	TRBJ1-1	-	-	TGTGCCAGCAGTAAACCAGGGCACACTGAAGCTTTCTTT	CASSKPGHTEAFF
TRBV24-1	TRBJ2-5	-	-	TGTGCCACCAGTGAGGAACCCCACGGCGGGGAGACCCAGTACTTC	CATSEEPHGGETQYF
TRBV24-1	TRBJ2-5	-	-	TGTGCCACCAGTGACACCGACAGGTACCAAGAGACCCAGTACTTC	CATSDTDRYQETQYF
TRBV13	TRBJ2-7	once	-	TGTGCCAGCAGCTTAGGCCTCTACGAGCAGTACTTC	CASSLGLYEQYF
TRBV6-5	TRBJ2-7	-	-	TGTGCCAGCGGCGGGCAGTATGAGGCCGGCGAGCAGTACTTC	CASGGQYEAGEQYF
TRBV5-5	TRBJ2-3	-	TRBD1	TGTGCCAGCAGCTGGACAGGATTCACAGATACGCAGTATTTT	CASSWTGFTDTQYF
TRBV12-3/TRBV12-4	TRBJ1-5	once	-	TGTGCCAGCAGATTGCAGAGCAATCAGCCCCAGCATTTT	CASRLQSNQPQHF
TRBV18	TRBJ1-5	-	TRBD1	TGTGCCAGCTCAGGGGACAGAGGAAATCAGCCCCAGCATTTT	CASSGDRGNQPQHF
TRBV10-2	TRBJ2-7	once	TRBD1	TGCGCCAGCCTAGGGGGCTACCTGGGGGAGCAGTACTTC	CASLGGYLGEQYF
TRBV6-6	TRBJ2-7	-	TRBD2	TGTGCCAGCAGTTACACGGCTAGCGGCACCTACGAGCAGTACTTC	CASSYTASGTYEQYF
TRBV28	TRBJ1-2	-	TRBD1	TGTGCCAACAGTTTATTGCTCGGGACAGGGGTTAACTATGGCTACACCTTC	CANSLLLGTGVNYGYTF
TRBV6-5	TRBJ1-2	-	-	TGTGCCAGCAGAGACAGGTTAAAGGGTGGCTACACCTTC	CASRDRLKGGYTF
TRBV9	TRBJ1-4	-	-	TGTGCCAGCAGCGTAGGAACTGCGCCCAATGAAAAACTGTTTTTT	CASSVGTAPNEKLFF
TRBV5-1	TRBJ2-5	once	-	TGCGCCAGCAGCTTGGCCGGGGGTGGCTCGACCCAGTACTTC	CASSLAGGGSTQYF
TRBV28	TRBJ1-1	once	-	TGTGCCAGCAGCCCGGGAGGGCAGGGCAGGTCGGAAGCTTTCTTT	CASSPGGQGRSEAFF
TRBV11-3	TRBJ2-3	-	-	TGTGCCAGCAGCTTAAGCGGCCCGGTTGTGTATACGCAGTATTTT	CASSLSGPVVYTQYF
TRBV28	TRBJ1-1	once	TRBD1	TGTGCCAGCAGTCTGGATGGACAGGGGTGGATCACTGAAGCTTTCTTT	CASSLDGQGWITEAFF
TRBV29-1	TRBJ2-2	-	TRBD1	TGCAGCGTCGGAACTGGCACAGGGGTAACCGGGGAGCTGTTTTTT	CSVGTGTGVTGELFF
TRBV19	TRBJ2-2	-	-	TGTGCCAGTAGTCCTACAGACACCGGGGAGCTGTTTTTT	CASSPTDTGELFF